These T cell receptor beta chains were read from a single sample in a study of blood T cell repertoires in COVID-19. The table came from immunoSEQ multiplex PCR; TCRdb's copy has only in-frame clones and leaves some out. The sample has roughly 220,000 clones, almost 90% seen once. Sequenced input: PBMCs or T cells enriched from blood (not recorded which). These receptors originate from a man aged 30 to 39 who had been exposed to COVID-19. CDR3s include the opening cysteine and the closing phenylalanine or tryptophan. The order of the fields is D gene, clone size, J gene, V gene, CDR3 DNA, CDR3 protein. The D gene is left open where the match is weak. Clone size appears in some rows only: once, few, many, or a class for an expanded clone.

>TRBD2|-|TRBJ2-1|TRBV5-4
TGTGCCAGCAGCTTAATCCTAGCGGGGGGCCGAAGTTGGGGAATGGGGCAGTTCTTC
CASSLILAGGRSWGMGQFF
>TRBD2|-|TRBJ2-5|TRBV6-4
TGTGCCAGCAGTGCTAGCGGGAGAGGGGAGACCCAGTACTTC
CASSASGRGETQYF
>-|-|TRBJ1-6|TRBV7-9
TGTGCCAGCAGCTTAGCGCGTGCGGAATCACCCCTCCACTTT
CASSLARAESPLHF
>-|-|TRBJ2-3|TRBV5-1
TGCGCCAGCAGCTTGGACAGGGATTGGGCAGATACGCAGTATTTT
CASSLDRDWADTQYF
>-|-|TRBJ1-2|TRBV7-2
TGTGCCAGCAGCTTCAATTCAGGGGACCAATTTGGCTACACCTTC
CASSFNSGDQFGYTF
>TRBD1|-|TRBJ1-2|TRBV5-1
TGCGCCAGCAGCCCGTCCGGGACAGGGATAGGCTACACCTTC
CASSPSGTGIGYTF
>-|-|TRBJ1-5|TRBV12-3/TRBV12-4
TGTGCCAGCAGTCAAGAAGTCCGCGGGCCCCAGCATTTT
CASSQEVRGPQHF
>TRBD2|-|TRBJ2-1|TRBV3-1/TRBV3-2
TGTGCCAGCAGCCAAGACGGCAGGACTAGCGGGGGAGGGACCTTCAATGAGCAGTTCTTC
CASSQDGRTSGGGTFNEQFF
>-|-|TRBJ2-7|TRBV7-9
TGTGCCAGCAGCTTTGGAGGACAGACTTACTCCTACGAGCAGTACTTC
CASSFGGQTYSYEQYF
>TRBD1|once|TRBJ2-7|TRBV7-8
TGTGCCAGCAGCCGCACAGGGGGCAGTACCTACGAGCAGTACTTC
CASSRTGGSTYEQYF
>TRBD1|-|TRBJ1-6|TRBV7-8
TGTGCCAGCAGCTATCGACAGGGGATAGATTCACCCCTCCACTTT
CASSYRQGIDSPLHF
>-|few|TRBJ2-7|TRBV4-2
TGTGCCAGCAGCCAAGGGGCAGGGGCAAGATACGAGCAGTACTTC
CASSQGAGARYEQYF
>-|-|TRBJ2-5|TRBV10-1
TGCGCCAGCAGTGAGTTAGGGGTCGGGGGGACCCAGTACTTC
CASSELGVGGTQYF
>-|-|TRBJ1-5|TRBV14
TGTGCCAGCAGCCAAGATGCGAATCAGCCCCAGCATTTT
CASSQDANQPQHF
>TRBD1|-|TRBJ1-3|TRBV3-1/TRBV3-2
TGTGCCAGCAGCCAAGGCAGGGGGTCTGGAAACACCATATATTTT
CASSQGRGSGNTIYF
>TRBD1|-|TRBJ1-6|TRBV6-5
TGTGCCAGCGGGGACAGGGATAATTCACCCCTCCACTTT
CASGDRDNSPLHF
>TRBD1|-|TRBJ1-2|TRBV7-2
TGTGCCAGCAGCTTTTCCGGGGACAGGGGAGGCTACACCTTC
CASSFSGDRGGYTF
>TRBD1|-|TRBJ1-2|TRBV27
TGTGCCAGCAGTTTCCGACAGGGCCTCTTTCGTTCAGCTAACTATGGCTACACCTTC
CASSFRQGLFRSANYGYTF
>-|-|TRBJ2-5|TRBV7-2
TGTGCCAGCAGCTTCCGCGGAACTCTTGCTCAAGAGACCCAGTACTTC
CASSFRGTLAQETQYF
>-|-|TRBJ1-4|TRBV11-2
TGTGCCAGCAGCTCCGAATGGACAGATAGAGAAAAACTGTTTTTT
CASSSEWTDREKLFF
>TRBD2|-|TRBJ2-5|TRBV5-1
TGCGCCAGCAGCTTTTGGCCTAGCGGGGAAGAGACCCAGTACTTC
CASSFWPSGEETQYF
>TRBD1|-|TRBJ1-4|TRBV7-2
TGTGCCAGCAGCTTAGCGGGGACAGGGGGCGCCTTAAATGAAAAACTGTTTTTT
CASSLAGTGGALNEKLFF
>-|-|TRBJ2-2|TRBV20-1
TGCAGTGCTCGGGAGTCCGGGGAGCTGTTTTTT
CSARESGELFF
>TRBD1|-|TRBJ2-7|TRBV5-4
TGTGCCAGCAGCTTTGGGACAGGGTCCTACGAGCAGTACTTC
CASSFGTGSYEQYF
>TRBD2|-|TRBJ2-2|TRBV5-4
TGTGCCAGTCACGGGGGGACCGGGGAGCTGTTTTTT
CASHGGTGELFF
>-|-|TRBJ1-2|TRBV5-1
TGCGCCAGCAGCTCCGGGAGCTATTATGGCTACACCTTC
CASSSGSYYGYTF
>-|-|TRBJ1-2|TRBV10-2
TGCGCCAGCCTTGCTAACTATGGCTACACCTTC
CASLANYGYTF
>TRBD1|-|TRBJ2-5|TRBV15
TGTGCCACCAGTGGACAGGTCAGGGAGCAAGAGACCCAGTACTTC
CATSGQVREQETQYF
>-|-|TRBJ1-3|TRBV5-6
TGTGCCAGCAGAGGTGGTCCGCGGGGGAACACCATATATTTT
CASRGGPRGNTIYF
>TRBD1|once|TRBJ1-2|TRBV4-2
TGTGCCAGCAGCCAAGCACAGGGGAGTCAGGAGGGCCGAGGCTACACCTTC
CASSQAQGSQEGRGYTF
>-|-|TRBJ2-6|TRBV5-4
TGTGCCAGCAGCTACTACTCTGGGGCCAACGTCCTGACTTTC
CASSYYSGANVLTF
>-|-|TRBJ2-7|TRBV5-4
TGTGCCAGCAGCTTGGCTGGGACACCCTACGAGCAGTACTTC
CASSLAGTPYEQYF
>TRBD1|once|TRBJ2-7|TRBV27
TGTGCCAGCAGTTCTCGACAGGGGGTATACGAGCAGTACTTC
CASSSRQGVYEQYF
>-|-|TRBJ2-7|TRBV19
TGTGCCAGCGAAGACAGGCAGGGATTCGGCGAGCAGTACTTC
CASEDRQGFGEQYF
>-|-|TRBJ2-1|TRBV7-2
TGTGCCAGCAGCTACATTCTAGGAAACAATGAGCAGTTCTTC
CASSYILGNNEQFF
>-|-|TRBJ2-1|TRBV18
TGTGCCAGCTCACCAGCCGGGGGAAATGAGCAGTTCTTC
CASSPAGGNEQFF
>TRBD2|-|TRBJ2-7|TRBV7-9
TGTGCCAGCAGCGCTGGGACTAGTTTGGGCGAGCAGTACTTC
CASSAGTSLGEQYF
>TRBD1|-|TRBJ2-2|TRBV11-3
TGTGCCAGTAGCGCCAGACAGGGAAGCACCGGGGAGCTGTTTTTT
CASSARQGSTGELFF
>TRBD1|-|TRBJ1-2|TRBV7-2
TGTGCCAGCAGCTTAGGGGGGACAGCTTATGGCTACACCTTC
CASSLGGTAYGYTF
>-|-|TRBJ1-2|TRBV4-1
TGCGCCAGCAGCCAAGGGACGGCGGGGGGCTACACCTTC
CASSQGTAGGYTF
>TRBD1|-|TRBJ1-3|TRBV6-1
TGTGCCAGCAGTGAACGGGCAGGGGGCTCCGGAAACACCATATATTTT
CASSERAGGSGNTIYF
>-|-|TRBJ1-5|TRBV29-1
TGCAGCGTCTCCACAATCGGGGATCAGCCCCAGCATTTT
CSVSTIGDQPQHF
>-|-|TRBJ1-5|TRBV4-1
TGCGCCAGCAGCCAAGATTTGGGGGCCGGTCAGCCCCAGCATTTT
CASSQDLGAGQPQHF
>TRBD1|-|TRBJ2-3|TRBV4-3
TGCGCCAGCAGCCAAGTAGGGACAGGGGTGGCAGATACGCAGTATTTT
CASSQVGTGVADTQYF
>TRBD1|-|TRBJ2-7|TRBV7-9
TGTGCCAGCCGAGGACAGGGTGGTCATTCCGAGCAGTACTTC
CASRGQGGHSEQYF
>TRBD1|-|TRBJ2-7|TRBV5-5
TGTGCCAGCAGCTTGGCGATCGGACAGGAATGGTTCGAGCAGTACTTC
CASSLAIGQEWFEQYF
>TRBD2|-|TRBJ2-3|TRBV6-6
TGTGCCAGCAGTTACGTCGGGACTAGCGCTACAGATACGCAGTATTTT
CASSYVGTSATDTQYF
>TRBD2|-|TRBJ2-7|TRBV15
TGTGCCACCAGCGGGGGGGTCGAGCAGTACTTC
CATSGGVEQYF
>-|-|TRBJ2-2|TRBV5-1
TGCGCCAGCAGGGCCGGGACAACGAACACCGGGGAGCTGTTTTTT
CASRAGTTNTGELFF
>-|-|TRBJ2-3|TRBV7-6
TGTGCCAGCAGCTTAAATCCAACAGATACGCAGTATTTT
CASSLNPTDTQYF
>-|few|TRBJ1-1|TRBV18
TGTGCCAGCTCACCACTGGGAGGAAACGAAGCTTTCTTT
CASSPLGGNEAFF